This TCR beta chain was identified during a study of shared clonotypes between healthy human individuals. This CDR3 comprises 12 residues. The germline V gene encodes CDR1 MNHNS and CDR2 SASEGT. V lost 0 bases and J 8 bases, leaving 4 bases between the germline ends. Study-wide points: Non-shared clonotypes displayed generation probabilities falling below those of clonotypes present in all four donors.

Concerning this clone: Its antigen is undetermined. Other nucleotide sequences in the sample specify the same CDR3.

The study ran the assay at deep level. The DNA input per sorted-subset replicate PCR was 150 to 200 ng, corresponding to 28,000 or so T cell genomes. Generated by immunoSEQ multiplex PCR, the TCRdb table keeps only in-frame clones and is missing some. The sample has around 1.9 million clones; roughly 95% are singletons. CD8 cells classed as naive were CD45RO-negative and positively selected for CCR7, excluding terminally differentiated effector memory CD45RA+ cells. The donor cohort consisted entirely of Caucasian adults residing in Nashville, Tennessee. The source is a man aged 18 to 29 in good health. Some clones in this sample may be carry-over from other donors' samples. The genes are TRBV6-1 and TRBJ1-4, with no clear D. The sample comprised naive CD8+ T cells from PBMCs. The CDR3: CASSEAGEKLFF. The CDR3 DNA reads TGTGCCAGCAGTGAAGCGGGGGAAAAACTGTTTTTT.